This is a list of T cell receptor beta chains from one sample in a study of T cell repertoires in cytomegalovirus infection. Each CDR3 protein gets one entry after TCRdb re-called the reads with MiXCR. Here the sample spans more than 150,000 distinct CDR3 sequences, approximately 19% being singletons. Material: PBMCs. The receptors were sampled from a human donor in good health (CMV status not recorded). Some clones in this sample may be carry-over from other donors' samples. The CDR3 runs from the conserved cysteine through the conserved F or W. The D gene is left open where the match is weak. Some rows mark clone size as missing; the rest say once, few, many or name a class of expanded clone.

J gene | V gene | clone size | D gene | CDR3 DNA | CDR3 protein
TRBJ2-5 | TRBV10-3 | - | - | TGTGCCATCAGTGTTGCAGGGCGCCAAGAGACCCAGTACTTC | CAISVAGRQETQYF
TRBJ2-5 | TRBV7-9 | - | TRBD2 | TGTGCCAGCAGCTTTAACAGCGGGAATCAAGAGACCCAGTACTTC | CASSFNSGNQETQYF
TRBJ2-7 | TRBV12-3/TRBV12-4 | - | TRBD1 | TGTGCCAGCAGTTTACATCCTCAGTACCAGGGGGCCGAGCAGTACTTC | CASSLHPQYQGAEQYF
TRBJ1-1 | TRBV5-1 | - | - | TGCGCCAGCAGTCAAGGGGTAGGGGCTGAAGCTTTCTTT | CASSQGVGAEAFF
TRBJ2-7 | TRBV27 | few | TRBD2 | TGTGCCAGCAGTATGGGACTAGCGGGTTCCTCCTACGAGCAGTACTTC | CASSMGLAGSSYEQYF
TRBJ2-7 | TRBV2 | few | - | TGTGCCAGCCGAACGACCGGGACCTCCGGGACCGAGCAGTACTTC | CASRTTGTSGTEQYF
TRBJ2-7 | TRBV28 | few | - | TGTGCCAGCAGTTTAGCCGTCAGAGACTCCTACGAGCAGTACTTC | CASSLAVRDSYEQYF
TRBJ2-1 | TRBV7-2 | few | - | TGTGCCAGCCAGGACTTATGGGGCAATGAGCAGTTCTTC | CASQDLWGNEQFF
TRBJ2-1 | TRBV29-1 | - | - | TGCAGCGTTGAAGATCGTCCCGGGTATCAGAACAATGAGCAGTTCTTC | CSVEDRPGYQNNEQFF
TRBJ2-7 | TRBV6-2/TRBV6-3 | few | TRBD2 | TGTGCCAGCAGTTGGTCCGCTAGCGGGACCCCGACCTACGAGCAGTACTTC | CASSWSASGTPTYEQYF
TRBJ2-1 | TRBV18 | - | - | TGTGCCAGCTCACCACGTACCAGCTCCTACAATGAGCAGTTCTTC | CASSPRTSSYNEQFF
TRBJ2-7 | TRBV6-2/TRBV6-3 | - | TRBD1 | TGTGCCAGCTCGAAAATCGTGAGACAGGGGACGCAGTACTTC | CASSKIVRQGTQYF
TRBJ2-1 | TRBV5-4 | few | TRBD1 | TGTGCCAGCAGCCCCTCGACAGGGGACTCCTACAATGAGCAGTTCTTC | CASSPSTGDSYNEQFF
TRBJ1-1 | TRBV7-3 | few | TRBD1 | TGTGCCAGCAGCTGGACAGGGGCCACTGAAGCTTTCTTT | CASSWTGATEAFF
TRBJ1-1 | TRBV19 | - | TRBD1 | TGTGCCAGTGGACAGGGGGCGCGGAACACTGAAGCTTTCTTT | CASGQGARNTEAFF
TRBJ2-7 | TRBV27 | - | - | TGTGCCAGCAGGAAACAGCCGAACCCTTTATACGAGCAGTACTTC | CASRKQPNPLYEQYF
TRBJ2-1 | TRBV29-1 | - | - | TGCAGCGTTAGCGGAGGGGCCAATGAGCAGTTCTTC | CSVSGGANEQFF
TRBJ1-2 | TRBV27 | few | - | TGTGCCAGCAGCCAAGGGTACCGGGACCACTATGGCTACACCTTC | CASSQGYRDHYGYTF
TRBJ1-5 | TRBV11-3 | - | TRBD1 | TGTGCCAGCATCAATACGGACAGGGAAGTCGGTGACAATCAGCCCCAGCATTTT | CASINTDREVGDNQPQHF
TRBJ2-1 | TRBV3-1 | few | - | TGTGCCAGCAGCCTTTTTCCCGGGACCTACAATGAGCAGTTCTTC | CASSLFPGTYNEQFF
TRBJ2-7 | TRBV2 | - | TRBD2 | TGTGCCAGCAGTGAAGAAAACCGACTAGCTATAAGGCAGTACTTC | CASSEENRLAIRQYF
TRBJ1-2 | TRBV12-3/TRBV12-4 | few | - | TGTGCCAGCAGTTTAGCGCGCGGGTGGTATGGCTACACCTTC | CASSLARGWYGYTF
TRBJ1-4 | TRBV12-3/TRBV12-4 | - | - | TGTGCCAGCACGGCAGCTCCTATGGGTGAAAAACTGTTTTTT | CASTAAPMGEKLFF
TRBJ2-2 | TRBV2 | few | - | TGTGCCAGCAAAGGAAATACCCCCGGGGAGCTGTTTTTT | CASKGNTPGELFF
TRBJ1-4 | TRBV20-1 | few | TRBD1 | TGCAGTGCCCGCCCGGGGACAGTTGAAAAACTGTTTTTT | CSARPGTVEKLFF
TRBJ1-5 | TRBV10-3 | - | - | TGTGCCATCAGTGATGGCAATCAGCCCCTGCATTTT | CAISDGNQPLHF
TRBJ2-7 | TRBV7-2 | many | - | TGTGCCAGCAGCTTAGCGGGACTCTCCTACGAGCAGTACTTC | CASSLAGLSYEQYF
TRBJ2-3 | TRBV2 | - | - | TGTGCCAGCTGTGAACAGCGAGTCGGCACAGATACGCAGTATTTT | CASCEQRVGTDTQYF